Following are 8 T cell receptor beta chains from one sample sequenced in a study of radiotherapy plus CTLA-4 blockade in lung cancer. Profiled with immunoSEQ multiplex PCR; TCRdb holds only in-frame clones, not every one. The data show 81,000 or so clones, around four fifths seen once. The sample consisted of peripheral blood, taken from a patient treated with radiotherapy plus ipilimumab. All receptors come from a human donor with non-small cell lung cancer that progressed on radiotherapy plus ipilimumab.

The rearrangement links TRBV6-5 to TRBJ2-5; 7 nucleotides agree with TRBD1. CDR3 size: 15 residues. The germline V gene encodes CDR1 MNHEY and CDR2 SVGAGI. Losses at the gene ends were 0 bases for V and 5 bases for J; bases not matched to a gene: 6. CDR3 DNA sequence: TGTGCCAGCAGTTACTCAGGGGGCTCTCTGGAGACCCAGTACTTC. Residues: CASSYSGGSLETQYF.

J is TRBJ2-1 and V is TRBV6-6; 9 nucleotides agree with TRBD1. The J segment lost 7 bases and the V segment lost 3 bases, leaving 7 bases of the junction unmatched. Germline values: CDR1 MNHNY, CDR2 SVGAGI (reference sequence). This CDR3 comprises 15 residues. CDR3 sequence reads: CASSYNTGGRNEQFF. Here the CDR3 DNA reads TGTGCCAGCAGTTATAACACAGGGGGCAGGAATGAGCAGTTCTTC.

The chain is built from TRBV5-4 and TRBJ1-1, with D hard to call. Germline V gives CDR1 SGHNT, CDR2 YYREEE (reference sequence). The CDR3 length is 14 residues. The germline V and J ends were trimmed by 0 bases and 2 bases, with 8 bases remaining between them. CDR3 region: CASSLGGRNTEAFF. CDR3 coding DNA: TGTGCCAGCAGCTTGGGAGGACGCAACACTGAAGCTTTCTTT. Combining the CDR3 with reference TRBV5-4 and TRBJ1-1 gives the whole variable domain ETGVTQSPTHLIKTRGQQVTLRCSSQSGHNTVSWYQQALGQGPQFIFQYYREEENGRGNFPPRFSGLQFPNYSSELNVNALELDDSALYLCASSLGGRNTEAFFGQGTRLTVV.

The chain uses TRBV30 and TRBJ2-4; no firm D call. The germline CDR1 and CDR2 sequences are GTSNPN and SVGIG (reference sequence). CDR3 length equals 15 residues. Trimming stripped 0 bases from V and 1 base from J, with 10 bases between. The chain's CDR3 is CAWSVYLGAKNIQYF. The CDR3 nucleotides are TGTGCCTGGAGTGTATACCTGGGGGCCAAAAACATTCAGTACTTC.

This chain links TRBV6-6 with TRBJ1-1; D possibly corresponds to TRBD1 (5 bases). The germline V gene has CDR1 MNHNY and CDR2 SVGAGI (reference sequence). Trimming cost V 8 bases and J 2 bases, with 12 bases left between them. The CDR3 runs to 13 residues. CDR3 sequence reads: CASLQGPNTEAFF. CDR3 nucleotide sequence: TGTGCCAGCCTTCAGGGACCTAACACTGAAGCTTTCTTT.

The CDR3 protein is CASSLKGRSNQPQHF. The CDR3 DNA is TGTGCCAGCAGCTTAAAGGGTAGGAGCAATCAGCCCCAGCATTTT. The V gene is TRBV5-6, the J gene TRBJ1-5; no definite D call. The CDR3 has 15 residues. In germline, CDR1 is SGHDT, CDR2 YYEEEE. Trimming left V 2 bases short and J 1 base short, with 10 bases between.

In regard to this clone: At one end, the junction sequence differs from germline, possibly due to a read error. The chain has TRBV7-2 and TRBJ1-5, with D unresolved. Germline V lookup: CDR1 SGHTA, CDR2 FQGNSA. This CDR3 comprises 16 residues. The CDR3 nucleotides read TGTGCCAGCAGCCTAGCGGGTCGGGCAGGCAATCAGCCCCAGCATTTT. Translating gives CASSLAGRAGNQPQHF.

Turning to this clone: The same CDR3 can be traced to other DNA sequences in this sample. The chain employs TRBV5-1 and TRBJ2-7, with 8 bases matching TRBD2. The germline V gene has CDR1 SGHRS and CDR2 YFSETQ. This CDR3 region has 15 residues. V was clipped by 0 bases and J by 2 bases; unmatched bases: 4. The CDR3 nucleotides are TGCGCCAGCAGCTTGGGTGCGGGGGGCCCCTACGAGCAGTACTTC. This sequence encodes CASSLGAGGPYEQYF.